This passage covers 19 T cell receptor beta chains from one sample sequenced in a study of blood T cell repertoires in COVID-19. Libraries were prepared by immunoSEQ multiplex PCR; TCRdb keeps only in-frame clonotypes and omits some of them. Of approximately 250,000 clones listed, over 75% are singletons. The sample comprised peripheral blood. These receptor sequences come from a man between 50 and 59 years old with COVID-19, enrolled during active disease.

The sample holds one count of this clone. The gene calls are TRBV6-5 and TRBJ2-3; D remains unclear. Germline CDR1 is MNHEY and CDR2 is SVGAGI. The CDR3 is made up of 13 amino acids. Trimming took 2 bases from V and 3 from J, leaving 6 bases between them. CDR3 bases: TGTGCCAGCAGTTACAAATCGACAGATACGCAGTATTTT. This encodes CASSYKSTDTQYF.

The J gene is TRBJ2-3, the V gene TRBV14; D is undetermined. The CDR3 sequence is 17 residues long. Germline CDR1 SGHDN, CDR2 FVKESK. Trimming cost V 1 base and J 0 bases, with 14 bases left between them. This CDR3 reads CASSQVGAATSTDTQYF. CDR3 nucleotide sequence: TGTGCCAGCAGCCAAGTAGGAGCCGCGACTAGCACAGATACGCAGTATTTT.

The chain is built from TRBV2 and TRBJ2-2, with D hard to call. Germline V gene lookup returns CDR1 SNHLY and CDR2 FYNNEI. V was shortened by 7 bases and J by 1 base, with 7 bases between the two germline ends. This CDR3 comprises 13 residues. CDR3 residues: CASIPLNTGELFF. In DNA, the CDR3 is TGTGCCAGCATTCCTTTGAACACCGGGGAGCTGTTTTTT.

The genes are TRBV15 and TRBJ1-4; D remains unclear. The CDR3 runs 15 residues. CDR1 and CDR2 from the germline V gene are LNHNV and YYDKDF (reference sequence). The germline V and J ends were trimmed by 3 bases and 8 bases, with 16 bases remaining between them. The CDR3: CATSRPGSPGEKLFF. CDR3 in DNA: TGTGCCACCAGCAGGCCGGGATCCCCGGGAGAAAAACTGTTTTTT.

The rearrangement uses TRBV5-6 and TRBJ2-4; TRBD1 matches 8 bases. Trimming removed 4 bases from V and 1 base from J; junction bases left unmatched: 7. Germline CDR1 SGHDT, CDR2 YYEEEE. There are 16 residues in the CDR3. Written as DNA, the CDR3 is TGTGCCAGCAGCATGACAGGGGAGCTGGCCAAAAACATTCAGTACTTC. It translates to CASSMTGELAKNIQYF.

The CDR3 bases are TGTGCCAGCTCACCACCGCCGGGACAGGGGAATCACTACGAGCAGTACTTC. It codes for CASSPPPGQGNHYEQYF. The chain combines TRBV18 with TRBJ2-7, with 10 bases fitting TRBD1. Germline V CDR1 and CDR2: KGHSH, LQKENI. V shed 0 bases, J shed 3 bases, and the junction held 8 bases outside the gene matches. CDR3 length: 17 residues. Looking up the rest from reference TRBV18 and TRBJ2-7 gives the full variable domain: NAGVMQNPRHLVRRRGQEARLRCSPMKGHSHVYWYRQLPEEGLKFMVYLQKENIIDESGMPKERFSAEFPKEGPSILRIQQVVRGDSAAYFCASSPPPGQGNHYEQYFGPGTRLTVT.

The rearrangement joins TRBV6-5 to TRBJ1-2; D is unresolved. The CDR3 loop spans 16 amino acids. The germline CDR1 and CDR2 sequences are MNHEY and SVGAGI. Trimming pared 4 bases from V and 4 bases from J, leaving 19 bases between. For the CDR3, the DNA is TGTGCCAGCAGTTCCAGTACCGGGGTCCTCCCCTATGGCTACACCTTC. Translating it yields CASSSSTGVLPYGYTF.

This sequence joins TRBV28 and TRBJ2-1, with 11 positions matching TRBD2. J lost 10 bases, V lost 2 bases, and 7 bases had no gene match. Germline V gene data show CDR1 as MDHEN and CDR2 as SYDVKM. This CDR3 has 15 amino acids. CDR3 sequence: CASSLMLAGGREQFF. The CDR3 coding sequence is TGTGCCAGCAGTTTAATGCTAGCGGGGGGTCGCGAGCAGTTCTTC.

The J gene is TRBJ1-4, the V gene TRBV2, with 8 nucleotides matching TRBD1. The V gene's germline CDR1 is SNHLY and CDR2 FYNNEI. The V gene end was trimmed by 6 bases and the J gene end by 7 bases; junction bases not matched to a gene: 7. CDR3 length equals 14 residues. CDR3 sequence reads: CASRRTGSGEKLFF. CDR3 bases: TGTGCCAGCAGGAGGACAGGGTCGGGTGAAAAACTGTTTTTT.

This chain uses TRBV6-6 with TRBJ2-1; D is unresolved. The CDR3 covers 11 residues. V was pared by 4 bases and J by 6 bases, with 4 bases between. Germline values: CDR1 MNHNY, CDR2 SVGAGI (reference sequence). In nucleotides, the CDR3 is TGTGCCAGCAGTTCGGGCAATGAGCAGTTCTTC. Its protein is CASSSGNEQFF.

The rearrangement joins TRBV2 to TRBJ1-4; tentative D call: TRBD1 (6 bases). CDR1 SNHLY and CDR2 FYNNEI come from the germline V gene. V was clipped by 7 bases and J by 2 bases, with 11 bases between them. This CDR3 spans 14 amino acids. Here the CDR3 reads CASTRTVTNEKLFF. The CDR3 DNA reads as TGTGCCAGCACCAGGACAGTTACTAATGAAAAACTGTTTTTT.

The chain couples TRBV7-8 to TRBJ2-5; TRBD1 might be the D (6 bases). Trimming stripped 5 bases from V and 4 bases from J, with 20 bases between. The germline V gene encodes CDR1 SGHVS and CDR2 FQNEAQ. CDR3 size: 16 residues. The CDR3 DNA sequence: TGTGCCAGCAGCCAGAACCACGGACAGAGGGGAGAGACCCAGTACTTC. Residues: CASSQNHGQRGETQYF.

The rearrangement uses TRBV5-4 and TRBJ2-1, with D tentatively TRBD2 (6 bases). Germline loops: CDR1 SGHNT, CDR2 YYREEE (reference sequence). The CDR3 runs to 16 residues. Trimming removed 4 bases from V and 0 bases from J, with 14 bases in between. CDR3 amino acids: CASSVNRGISYNEQFF. The CDR3 DNA reads as TGTGCCAGCAGCGTTAACCGGGGGATCTCCTACAATGAGCAGTTCTTC.

The chain uses TRBV28 and TRBJ2-3; TRBD2 might be the D (5 bases). The CDR3 is 14 amino acids. Deletions cut 5 bases from V and 11 bases from J, with 20 bases between. CDR1 and CDR2 (germline): MDHEN, SYDVKM. The CDR3 sequence: CASSPYSGRGWQYF. The CDR3 coding sequence is TGTGCCAGCAGTCCATATTCAGGTCGGGGATGGCAGTATTTT.

The V gene is TRBV30, the J gene TRBJ1-4; D gene ambiguous. V was trimmed by 0 bases and J by 8 bases, leaving 19 bases between them. CDR3 size: 16 residues. From germline, CDR1 is GTSNPN and CDR2 SVGIG (reference sequence). This CDR3 is CAWSVHTGGAREKLFF. The CDR3 DNA reads as TGTGCCTGGAGTGTACACACTGGCGGAGCGAGGGAAAAACTGTTTTTT.

As to this clone: Other DNA sequences within the sample encode an identical CDR3. The V gene is TRBV5-4, the J gene TRBJ2-7, with 8 bases that match TRBD1. The CDR3 spans 15 residues. V shed 4 bases and J 2 bases; nucleotides not matched to a gene: 8. The germline gives CDR1 SGHNT, CDR2 YYREEE (reference sequence). In DNA, the CDR3 is TGTGCCAGCAGCACCGGACAGGGAGGCCCCTACGAGCAGTACTTC. Translation gives CASSTGQGGPYEQYF.

This clone was observed a few times. The chain links TRBV10-2 to TRBJ1-1, with no clear D. Trimming cost V 10 bases and J 5 bases, with 17 bases left between them. The CDR3 spans 13 residues. Germline V lookup: CDR1 WSHSY, CDR2 SAAADI. The DNA for the CDR3 is TGCGCCACAGTGAGCCTAGGAAGGACTGAAGCTTTCTTT. Translating it yields CATVSLGRTEAFF.

This clone showed up just once. The chain links TRBV7-2 to TRBJ2-5, with 8 bases lining up with TRBD1. Germline values: CDR1 SGHTA, CDR2 FQGNSA. J was trimmed by 2 bases and V by 3 bases; bases with no gene match: 14. There are 18 residues in the CDR3. The CDR3 reads CASSFSQGGGKRQETQYF. DNA of the CDR3: TGTGCCAGCAGCTTCTCACAGGGGGGTGGGAAGCGTCAAGAGACCCAGTACTTC.

This clone was detected only once. V is TRBV4-1 and J is TRBJ1-1; no clear D. In germline, CDR1 is MGHRA, CDR2 YSYEKL. V was shortened by 1 base and J by 0 bases, with 6 bases between the two germline ends. This CDR3 has 14 amino acids. The DNA for the CDR3 is TGCGCCAGCAGCCAAGTTCAGTTGAACACTGAAGCTTTCTTT. This sequence encodes CASSQVQLNTEAFF.